This TCR beta chain originates from a study of identical twins (dated by TCRdb to 2016 to 2018). With regard to the full study: To test whether fetal clonotypes persist, the study used deep sequencing on TCR alpha and beta repertoires from monozygotic twins, unrelated adults of various ages, and cord blood. Replicate twin experiments were performed at different times using different library preparation protocols to rule out contamination. General study outcomes and caveats: Abundant cord blood beta clonotypes carried fewer insertions; young adult naive repertoires showed a weaker similar trend, while memory repertoires showed none. Out-of-frame TCR alpha sequences shared between twins showed an excess of low generation-probability sequences compared with coincidental sharing between unrelated individuals. Zero-insertion analyses could be partly confounded by invariant T cells such as MAIT and iNKT, though diverse VJ usage argued against such confounding for most clonotypes. Recombination models systematically underestimated out-of-frame TCR alpha sharing in monozygotic twins but agreed with sharing between unrelated individuals. Because the same donors could not be followed over many years, conclusions were based on cross-sectional statistical analysis. Excess twin sharing in beta out-of-frame sequences was weaker because fewer shared sequences lowered the signal-to-noise ratio.

The method behind the library was 5' RACE. The sequencing machine was an Illumina HiSeq 2000. A universal primer binding site was added through template switching, and the final cDNA carried a unique molecular identifier so that TCR cDNA molecules could be counted accurately. First-strand cDNA for TCR alpha and beta chains was synthesized from specific primers in the conserved constant-segment region. Each cDNA library was double barcoded, with a SMART-Mk sample barcode plus Illumina barcodes, to control for contamination. Two successive PCR steps introduced TruSeq adapter sequences along with Illumina sample barcodes. The Illumina HiSeq platform was used with custom primers to sequence TCR alpha and beta cDNA libraries. In the authors' own workflow: MiGEC processed the raw reads to extract unique molecular identifiers, while MiXCR was used to determine the CDR3 positions. Recombination models were inferred per individual with the repgenHMM and IGoR tools using an EM algorithm. Shared clonotypes were analyzed with the tcR package in R, and sharing was normalized by the product of cloneset sizes. Out-of-frame nonproductive sequences were analyzed to study raw recombination free of thymic and clonal selection effects. TCRdb itself trimmed the public reads at Q25 with fastp, ran MiXCR and retained productive beta chains. Identical CDR3 proteins give one entry, which carries the most common genes and DNA. Clone size and V and J calls follow TCRdb, not the original study. The sample records 1.5 million to 2 million distinct CDR3 sequences, around 33% of which are singletons. The ten top clones hold about 0.3% of the sample.

In the case of this clonotype: This clone's antigen is unknown. Base qualities are not at hand, and no much larger clone is one base apart.

The CDR3 holds 14 amino acids from the cysteine to the phenylalanine. Only the CDR3 DNA stays, 42 bases, in frame from base 1. The V and J ends are trimmed by 6 bases and 4 bases, leaving 15 bases between them. Sequences MNHEY (CDR1) and SVGEGT (CDR2) are obtained from the germline V gene. Only healthy Caucasian donors were included. Material: cord blood. The TCR comes from a newborn girl in good health. This sequence uses TRBV6-2 or TRBV6-3 and TRBJ1-2; possibly the D gene is TRBD1, per 5 matching bases. The nucleotide sequence is given as TGTGCCAGCAGCACCCGGGGACTTTTCTATGGCTACACCTTC. Its amino acids are CASSTRGLFYGYTF.